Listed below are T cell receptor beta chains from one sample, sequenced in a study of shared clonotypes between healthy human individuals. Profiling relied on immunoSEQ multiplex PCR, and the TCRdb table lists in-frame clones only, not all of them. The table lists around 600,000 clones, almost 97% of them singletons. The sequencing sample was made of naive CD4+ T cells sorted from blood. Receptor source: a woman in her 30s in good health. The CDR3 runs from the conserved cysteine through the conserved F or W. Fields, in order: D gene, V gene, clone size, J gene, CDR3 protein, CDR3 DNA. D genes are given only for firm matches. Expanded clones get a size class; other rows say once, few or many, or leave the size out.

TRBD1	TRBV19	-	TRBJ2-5	CASSTRTGSQETQYF	TGTGCCAGTAGTACCCGGACAGGATCACAAGAGACCCAGTACTTC
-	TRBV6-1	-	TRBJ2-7	CASSEFVVDSYEQYF	TGTGCCAGCAGTGAATTCGTGGTGGACTCCTACGAGCAGTACTTC
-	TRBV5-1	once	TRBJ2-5	CASSLGDRETQYF	TGCGCCAGCAGCTTGGGGGACCGGGAGACCCAGTACTTC
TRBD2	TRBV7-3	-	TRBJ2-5	CASSLTGLAVETQYF	TGTGCCAGCAGCTTAACGGGACTAGCGGTAGAGACCCAGTACTTC
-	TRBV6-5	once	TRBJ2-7	CASSSKTREQYF	TGTGCCAGCAGTTCCAAGACACGCGAGCAGTACTTC
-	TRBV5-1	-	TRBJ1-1	CASRKAISNTEAFF	TGCGCCAGCAGGAAGGCGATTTCGAACACTGAAGCTTTCTTT
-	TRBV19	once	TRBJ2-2	CASSMAYSTGELFF	TGTGCCAGTAGTATGGCCTATTCCACCGGGGAGCTGTTTTTT
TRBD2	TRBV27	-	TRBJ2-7	CASSLGGRPHEQYF	TGTGCCAGCAGTTTAGGCGGGAGGCCCCACGAGCAGTACTTC
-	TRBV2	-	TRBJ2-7	CASIKTFRDLTYEQYF	TGTGCCAGCATCAAGACCTTCCGGGACCTCACCTACGAGCAGTACTTC
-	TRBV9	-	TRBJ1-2	CASWGEGYTF	TGTGCCAGTTGGGGTGAGGGCTACACCTTC
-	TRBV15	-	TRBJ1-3	CATSNLRAGNTIYF	TGTGCCACCAGCAATCTCAGGGCTGGAAACACCATATATTTT
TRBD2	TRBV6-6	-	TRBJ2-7	CASNAEGGPTYEQYF	TGTGCCAGCAACGCAGAGGGAGGGCCCACCTACGAGCAGTACTTC
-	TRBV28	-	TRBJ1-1	CASNLGHRWAGNTEAFF	TGTGCCAGCAACTTAGGGCATCGGTGGGCAGGGAACACTGAAGCTTTCTTT
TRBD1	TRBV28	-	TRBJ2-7	CASSSTGGPSSYEQYF	TGTGCCAGCAGTTCGACAGGGGGACCGAGCTCCTACGAGCAGTACTTC
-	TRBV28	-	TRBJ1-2	CASGGHVDGYTF	TGTGCCAGTGGGGGACACGTTGATGGCTACACCTTC
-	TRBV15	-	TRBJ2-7	CATSRDTAGHGSYEQYF	TGTGCCACCAGCAGAGATACGGCGGGACATGGATCCTACGAGCAGTACTTC
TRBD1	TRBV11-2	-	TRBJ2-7	CASSLVSGGGEQYF	TGTGCCAGCAGCTTAGTGTCAGGGGGTGGCGAGCAGTACTTC
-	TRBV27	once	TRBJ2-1	CASNAQGLLTYNEQFF	TGTGCCAGCAATGCACAGGGTCTTCTAACCTACAATGAGCAGTTCTTC
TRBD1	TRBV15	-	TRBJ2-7	CATSRDRQGAYEQYF	TGTGCCACCAGCAGAGATCGACAGGGGGCCTACGAGCAGTACTTC